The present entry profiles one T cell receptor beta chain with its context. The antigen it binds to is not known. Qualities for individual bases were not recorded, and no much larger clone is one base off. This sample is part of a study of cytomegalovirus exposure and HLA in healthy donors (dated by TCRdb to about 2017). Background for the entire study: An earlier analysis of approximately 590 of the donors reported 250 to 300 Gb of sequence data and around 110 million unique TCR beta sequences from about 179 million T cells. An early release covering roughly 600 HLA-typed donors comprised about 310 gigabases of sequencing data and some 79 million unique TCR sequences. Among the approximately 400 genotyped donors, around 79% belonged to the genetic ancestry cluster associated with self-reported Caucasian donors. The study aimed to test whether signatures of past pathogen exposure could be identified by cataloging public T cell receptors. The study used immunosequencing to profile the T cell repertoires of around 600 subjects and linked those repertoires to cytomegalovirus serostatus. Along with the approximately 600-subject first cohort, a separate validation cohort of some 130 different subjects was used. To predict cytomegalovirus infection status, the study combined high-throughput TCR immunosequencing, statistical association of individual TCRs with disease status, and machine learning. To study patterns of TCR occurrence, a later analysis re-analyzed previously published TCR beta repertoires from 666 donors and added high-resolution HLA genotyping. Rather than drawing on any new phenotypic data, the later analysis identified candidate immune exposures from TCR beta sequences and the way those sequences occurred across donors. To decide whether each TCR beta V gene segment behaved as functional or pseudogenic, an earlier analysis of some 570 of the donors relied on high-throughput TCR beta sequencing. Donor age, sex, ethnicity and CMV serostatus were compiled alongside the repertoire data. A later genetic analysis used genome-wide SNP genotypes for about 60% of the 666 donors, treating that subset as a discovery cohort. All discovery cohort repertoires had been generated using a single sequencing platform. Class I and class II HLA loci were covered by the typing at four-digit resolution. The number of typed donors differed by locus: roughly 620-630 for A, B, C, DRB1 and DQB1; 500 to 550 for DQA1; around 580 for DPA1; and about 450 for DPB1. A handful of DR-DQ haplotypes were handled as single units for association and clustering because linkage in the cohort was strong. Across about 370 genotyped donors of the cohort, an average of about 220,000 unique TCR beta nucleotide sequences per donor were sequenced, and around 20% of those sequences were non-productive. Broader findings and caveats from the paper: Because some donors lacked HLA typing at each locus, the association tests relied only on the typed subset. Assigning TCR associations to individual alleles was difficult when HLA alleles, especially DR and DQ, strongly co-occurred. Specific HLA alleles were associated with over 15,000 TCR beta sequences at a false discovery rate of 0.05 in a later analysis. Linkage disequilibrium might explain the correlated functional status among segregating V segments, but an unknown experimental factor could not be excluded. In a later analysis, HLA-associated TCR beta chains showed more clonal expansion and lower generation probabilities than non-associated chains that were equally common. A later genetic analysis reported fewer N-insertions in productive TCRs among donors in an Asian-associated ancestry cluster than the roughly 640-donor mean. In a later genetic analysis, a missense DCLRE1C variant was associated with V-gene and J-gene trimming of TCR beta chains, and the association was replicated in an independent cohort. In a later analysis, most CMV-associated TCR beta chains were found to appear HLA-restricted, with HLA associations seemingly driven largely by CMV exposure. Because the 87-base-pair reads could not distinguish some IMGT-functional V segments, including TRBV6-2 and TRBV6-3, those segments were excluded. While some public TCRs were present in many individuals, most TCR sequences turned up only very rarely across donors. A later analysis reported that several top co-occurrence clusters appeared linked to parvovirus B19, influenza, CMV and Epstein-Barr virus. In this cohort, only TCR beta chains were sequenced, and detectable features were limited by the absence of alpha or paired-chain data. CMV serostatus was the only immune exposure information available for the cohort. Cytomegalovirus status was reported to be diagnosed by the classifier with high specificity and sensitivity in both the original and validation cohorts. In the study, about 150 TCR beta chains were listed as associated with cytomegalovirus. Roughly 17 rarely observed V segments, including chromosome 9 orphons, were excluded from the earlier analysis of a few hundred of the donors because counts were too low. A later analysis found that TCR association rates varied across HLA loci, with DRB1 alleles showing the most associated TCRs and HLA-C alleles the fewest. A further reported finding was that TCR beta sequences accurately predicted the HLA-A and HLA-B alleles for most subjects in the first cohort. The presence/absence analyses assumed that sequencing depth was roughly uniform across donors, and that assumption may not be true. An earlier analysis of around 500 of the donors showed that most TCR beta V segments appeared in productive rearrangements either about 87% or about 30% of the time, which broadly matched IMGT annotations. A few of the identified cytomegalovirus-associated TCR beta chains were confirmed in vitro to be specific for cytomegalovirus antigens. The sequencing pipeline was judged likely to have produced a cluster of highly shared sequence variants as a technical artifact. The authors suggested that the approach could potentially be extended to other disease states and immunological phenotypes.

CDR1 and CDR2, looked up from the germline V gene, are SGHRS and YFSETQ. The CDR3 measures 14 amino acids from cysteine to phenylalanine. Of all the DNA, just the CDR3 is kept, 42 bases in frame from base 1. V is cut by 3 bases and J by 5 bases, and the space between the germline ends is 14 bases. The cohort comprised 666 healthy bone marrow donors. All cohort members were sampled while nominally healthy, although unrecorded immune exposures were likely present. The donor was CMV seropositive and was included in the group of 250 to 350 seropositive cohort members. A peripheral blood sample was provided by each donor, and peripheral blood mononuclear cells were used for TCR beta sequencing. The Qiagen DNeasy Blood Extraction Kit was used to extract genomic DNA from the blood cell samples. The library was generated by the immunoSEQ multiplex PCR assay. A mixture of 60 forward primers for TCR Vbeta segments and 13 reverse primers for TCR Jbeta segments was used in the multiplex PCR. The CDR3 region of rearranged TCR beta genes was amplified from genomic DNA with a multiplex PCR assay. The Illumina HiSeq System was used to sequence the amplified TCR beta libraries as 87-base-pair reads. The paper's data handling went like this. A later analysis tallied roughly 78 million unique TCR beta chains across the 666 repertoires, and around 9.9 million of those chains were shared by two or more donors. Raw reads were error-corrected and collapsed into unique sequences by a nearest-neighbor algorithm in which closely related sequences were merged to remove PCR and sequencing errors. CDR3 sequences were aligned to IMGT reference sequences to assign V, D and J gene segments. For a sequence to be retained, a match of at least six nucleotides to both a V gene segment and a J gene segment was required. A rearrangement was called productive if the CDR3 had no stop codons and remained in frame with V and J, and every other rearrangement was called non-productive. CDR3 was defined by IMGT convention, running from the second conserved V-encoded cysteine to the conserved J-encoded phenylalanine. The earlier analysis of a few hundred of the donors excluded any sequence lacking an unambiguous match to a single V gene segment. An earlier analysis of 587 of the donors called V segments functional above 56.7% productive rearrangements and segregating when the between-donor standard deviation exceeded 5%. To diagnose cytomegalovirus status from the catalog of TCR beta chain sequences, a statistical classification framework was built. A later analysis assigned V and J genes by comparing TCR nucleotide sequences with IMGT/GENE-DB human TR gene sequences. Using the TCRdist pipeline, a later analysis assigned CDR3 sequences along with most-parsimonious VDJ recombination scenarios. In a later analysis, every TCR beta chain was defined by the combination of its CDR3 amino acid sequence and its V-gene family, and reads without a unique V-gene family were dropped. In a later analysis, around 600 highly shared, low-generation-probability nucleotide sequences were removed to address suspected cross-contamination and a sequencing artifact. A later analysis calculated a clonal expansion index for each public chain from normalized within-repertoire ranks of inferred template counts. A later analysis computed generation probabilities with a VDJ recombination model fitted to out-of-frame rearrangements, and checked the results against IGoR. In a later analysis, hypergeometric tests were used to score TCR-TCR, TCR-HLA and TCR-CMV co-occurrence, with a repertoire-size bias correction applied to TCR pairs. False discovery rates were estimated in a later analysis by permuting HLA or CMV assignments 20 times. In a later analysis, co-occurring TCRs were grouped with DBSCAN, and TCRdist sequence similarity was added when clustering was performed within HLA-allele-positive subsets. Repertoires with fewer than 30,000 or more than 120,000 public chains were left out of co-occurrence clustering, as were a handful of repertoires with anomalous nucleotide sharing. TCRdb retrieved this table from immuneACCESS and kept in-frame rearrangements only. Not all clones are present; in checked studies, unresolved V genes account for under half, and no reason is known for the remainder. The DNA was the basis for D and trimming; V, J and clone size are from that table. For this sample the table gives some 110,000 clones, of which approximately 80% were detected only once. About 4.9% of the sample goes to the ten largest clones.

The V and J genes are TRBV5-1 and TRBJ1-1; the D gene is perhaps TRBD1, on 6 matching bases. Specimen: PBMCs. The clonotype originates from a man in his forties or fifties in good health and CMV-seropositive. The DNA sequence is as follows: TGCGCCAGCAGCTCGGACAGCGTATGGACTGAAGCTTTCTTT. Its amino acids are CASSSDSVWTEAFF.